A selection of T cell receptor beta chains follows, all from one sample in a study of T cells in Graves' hyperthyroidism and ophthalmopathy. One entry per CDR3 protein, called by TCRdb with MiXCR from the multiplex PCR reads. The profile shows around 400,000 distinct CDR3 sequences, 15% of them singletons. Sequencing was carried out using blood. These receptors were obtained from a woman in her sixties or seventies with Graves' ophthalmopathy. Each CDR3 is given with its conserved first and last residue. D genes are given only for firm matches. Clone size is stated in some rows and not others, as once, few, many or a class when expanded.

d_call: TRBD2
v_call: TRBV11-2
clone_size: .
j_call: TRBJ2-1
cdr3_aa: CASSLRRTSGSAYNEQFF
cdr3_nt: TGTGCCAGCAGCTTACGAAGAACTAGCGGGAGTGCCTACAATGAGCAGTTCTTC

d_call: .
v_call: TRBV10-1
clone_size: .
j_call: TRBJ2-6
cdr3_aa: CASRSGRRSGANVLTF
cdr3_nt: TGCGCCAGTAGATCGGGACGGCGATCTGGGGCCAACGTCCTGACTTTC

d_call: TRBD1
v_call: TRBV7-2
clone_size: .
j_call: TRBJ1-5
cdr3_aa: CASSRTLTGGQPQHF
cdr3_nt: TGTGCCAGCAGCCGCACCTTGACAGGGGGCCAGCCCCAGCATTTT

d_call: .
v_call: TRBV11-1
clone_size: .
j_call: TRBJ1-5
cdr3_aa: CAVVHQSEGNQPQHF
cdr3_nt: TGTGCCGTCGTCCACCAGTCCGAGGGCAATCAGCCCCAGCATTTT

d_call: .
v_call: TRBV5-5
clone_size: few
j_call: TRBJ2-5
cdr3_aa: CASSLPPGPLGETQYF
cdr3_nt: TGTGCCAGCAGCTTGCCCCCGGGTCCCTTGGGAGAGACCCAGTACTTC

d_call: .
v_call: TRBV6-1
clone_size: .
j_call: TRBJ2-5
cdr3_aa: CASSRKMRGSSQETQYF
cdr3_nt: TGTGCCAGCAGTCGAAAAATGAGGGGTTCCTCCCAAGAGACCCAGTACTTC

d_call: .
v_call: TRBV20-1
clone_size: many
j_call: TRBJ2-1
cdr3_aa: CSARRVEQFF
cdr3_nt: TGCAGTGCTAGACGGGTTGAGCAGTTCTTC

d_call: .
v_call: TRBV9
clone_size: .
j_call: TRBJ2-5
cdr3_aa: CASSSHRDFGGTQYF
cdr3_nt: TGTGCCAGCAGCTCGCACAGGGATTTCGGCGGGACCCAGTACTTC

d_call: TRBD2
v_call: TRBV2
clone_size: few
j_call: TRBJ2-2
cdr3_aa: CASSGIAGGVGELFF
cdr3_nt: TGTGCCAGCAGTGGAATAGCGGGAGGGGTCGGGGAGCTGTTTTTT

d_call: .
v_call: TRBV20-1
clone_size: many
j_call: TRBJ1-1
cdr3_aa: CSAREAGRGLNTEAFF
cdr3_nt: TGCAGTGCTAGAGAGGCGGGACGAGGGCTGAACACTGAAGCTTTCTTT

d_call: TRBD1
v_call: TRBV5-5
clone_size: .
j_call: TRBJ2-1
cdr3_aa: CASSLTPQGATYNEQFF
cdr3_nt: TGTGCCAGCAGCTTGACCCCCCAGGGGGCCACCTACAATGAGCAGTTCTTC

d_call: .
v_call: TRBV19
clone_size: few
j_call: TRBJ1-5
cdr3_aa: CARVSVIWPQHF
cdr3_nt: TGTGCCAGAGTGAGTGTAATTTGGCCCCAGCATTTT

d_call: TRBD2
v_call: TRBV19
clone_size: .
j_call: TRBJ2-2
cdr3_aa: CASSVLAGERTGELFF
cdr3_nt: TGTGCCAGTAGTGTACTAGCGGGAGAGAGAACCGGGGAGCTGTTTTTT

d_call: .
v_call: TRBV19
clone_size: .
j_call: TRBJ1-4
cdr3_aa: CASSIGGNEKLFF
cdr3_nt: TGTGCCAGTAGTATCGGCGGGAATGAAAAACTGTTTTTT

d_call: .
v_call: TRBV6-1
clone_size: few
j_call: TRBJ2-7
cdr3_aa: CASRGRFEQYF
cdr3_nt: TGTGCCAGCCGGGGCAGGTTTGAGCAGTACTTC

d_call: .
v_call: TRBV6-9
clone_size: .
j_call: TRBJ2-3
cdr3_aa: CASMLREGADTQYF
cdr3_nt: TGTGCCAGCATGTTGAGGGAGGGGGCAGATACGCAGTATTTT

d_call: TRBD1
v_call: TRBV30
clone_size: many
j_call: TRBJ1-5
cdr3_aa: CAWSGQGGRNSQPQHF
cdr3_nt: TGTGCCTGGAGTGGGCAGGGGGGACGCAACAGTCAGCCCCAGCATTTT

d_call: .
v_call: TRBV4-1
clone_size: .
j_call: TRBJ1-5
cdr3_aa: CASSQGTADIGNQPQHF
cdr3_nt: TGCGCCAGCAGCCAAGGAACAGCGGACATTGGCAATCAGCCCCAGCATTTT

d_call: .
v_call: TRBV5-1
clone_size: .
j_call: TRBJ1-4
cdr3_aa: CASSLDRVPNEKLFF
cdr3_nt: TGCGCCAGCAGCTTGGACAGGGTACCTAATGAAAAACTGTTTTTT

d_call: .
v_call: TRBV19
clone_size: .
j_call: TRBJ2-7
cdr3_aa: CASSIRLWSSYEQYF
cdr3_nt: TGTGCCAGTAGTATAAGACTTTGGAGCTCCTACGAGCAGTACTTC

d_call: TRBD2
v_call: TRBV9
clone_size: .
j_call: TRBJ2-1
cdr3_aa: CASTGGSVPFYNEQFF
cdr3_nt: TGTGCCAGCACGGGGGGGAGCGTCCCCTTTTACAATGAGCAGTTCTTC

d_call: TRBD2
v_call: TRBV10-3
clone_size: few
j_call: TRBJ2-4
cdr3_aa: CAISGGTSDKNIQYF
cdr3_nt: TGTGCCATCAGTGGAGGGACTAGCGATAAAAACATTCAGTACTTC

d_call: .
v_call: TRBV7-9
clone_size: many
j_call: TRBJ2-3
cdr3_aa: CASSFPPPTDTQYF
cdr3_nt: TGTGCCAGCAGCTTTCCCCCCCCCACAGATACGCAGTATTTT

d_call: TRBD2
v_call: TRBV18
clone_size: few
j_call: TRBJ2-3
cdr3_aa: CASSPLETSGDTQYF
cdr3_nt: TGTGCCAGCTCACCACTGGAGACTAGCGGGGATACGCAGTATTTT

d_call: .
v_call: TRBV29-1
clone_size: few
j_call: TRBJ2-7
cdr3_aa: CSVDTGQARSREQYF
cdr3_nt: TGCAGCGTTGACACCGGACAAGCCAGGAGTAGAGAGCAGTACTTC

d_call: .
v_call: TRBV29-1
clone_size: many
j_call: TRBJ2-1
cdr3_aa: CSVEGDGRNEQFF
cdr3_nt: TGCAGCGTTGAGGGGGACGGTCGGAATGAGCAGTTCTTC

d_call: .
v_call: TRBV5-1
clone_size: many
j_call: TRBJ2-3
cdr3_aa: CASSSTPSTDTQYF
cdr3_nt: TGCGCCAGCAGCTCAACACCAAGCACAGATACGCAGTATTTT

d_call: TRBD2
v_call: TRBV6-2/TRBV6-3
clone_size: few
j_call: TRBJ2-3
cdr3_aa: CASSYTTSGPSTDTQYF
cdr3_nt: TGTGCCAGCAGTTATACGACTAGCGGCCCTAGCACAGATACGCAGTATTTT

d_call: .
v_call: TRBV5-8
clone_size: many
j_call: TRBJ2-2
cdr3_aa: CASSFRGTNTGELFF
cdr3_nt: TGTGCCAGCAGCTTCAGGGGCACGAACACCGGGGAGCTGTTTTTT

d_call: .
v_call: TRBV28
clone_size: .
j_call: TRBJ1-2
cdr3_aa: CASSYRYGYTF
cdr3_nt: TGTGCCAGCAGTTACAGATATGGCTACACCTTC

d_call: .
v_call: TRBV5-1
clone_size: few
j_call: TRBJ2-7
cdr3_aa: CVSSLVGGAYSYEQYF
cdr3_nt: TGCGTCAGCAGCTTGGTCGGCGGGGCCTACTCCTACGAGCAGTACTTC

d_call: .
v_call: TRBV6-1
clone_size: many
j_call: TRBJ2-5
cdr3_aa: CASWTDRRPGQYF
cdr3_nt: TGTGCCAGCTGGACCGACCGGCGACCTGGCCAGTACTTC

d_call: TRBD2
v_call: TRBV7-3
clone_size: many
j_call: TRBJ2-1
cdr3_aa: CASSSLAGGPNEQFF
cdr3_nt: TGCGCCAGCAGCTCACTAGCGGGAGGGCCCAATGAGCAGTTCTTC

d_call: TRBD1
v_call: TRBV5-8
clone_size: many
j_call: TRBJ2-1
cdr3_aa: CASSPGQVQGVEQFF
cdr3_nt: TGTGCCAGCAGCCCCGGACAGGTACAAGGGGTTGAGCAGTTCTTC

d_call: TRBD2
v_call: TRBV11-2
clone_size: many
j_call: TRBJ2-7
cdr3_aa: CASRGLAGDEQYF
cdr3_nt: TGTGCCAGCAGAGGACTAGCGGGAGACGAGCAGTACTTC

d_call: TRBD2
v_call: TRBV2
clone_size: many
j_call: TRBJ2-1
cdr3_aa: CASTTERERSHEQFF
cdr3_nt: TGTGCCAGCACCACTGAGCGGGAGAGGTCCCATGAGCAGTTCTTC

d_call: TRBD1
v_call: TRBV27
clone_size: .
j_call: TRBJ2-7
cdr3_aa: CASSSDRANEQYF
cdr3_nt: TGTGCCAGCAGCTCGGACAGGGCTAACGAGCAGTACTTC

d_call: TRBD2
v_call: TRBV5-1
clone_size: many
j_call: TRBJ2-5
cdr3_aa: CASSSTAAGGGETQYF
cdr3_nt: TGCGCCAGCAGCTCCACCGCGGCGGGAGGGGGAGAGACCCAGTACTTC

d_call: .
v_call: TRBV6-6
clone_size: many
j_call: TRBJ2-7
cdr3_aa: CASSYNRDTYEQYF
cdr3_nt: TGTGCCAGCAGTTACAACAGGGACACCTACGAGCAGTACTTC

d_call: TRBD1
v_call: TRBV3-1
clone_size: many
j_call: TRBJ1-1
cdr3_aa: CASSLTTRGLAFF
cdr3_nt: TGTGCCAGCAGCCTGACCACCAGGGGGCTGGCTTTCTTT

d_call: .
v_call: TRBV9
clone_size: few
j_call: TRBJ2-7
cdr3_aa: CASSVEAGGPYEQYF
cdr3_nt: TGTGCCAGCAGCGTAGAGGCCGGTGGACCCTACGAGCAGTACTTC

d_call: .
v_call: TRBV4-1
clone_size: .
j_call: TRBJ2-6
cdr3_aa: CASSQGNNGANVLTF
cdr3_nt: TGCGCCAGCAGCCAAGGGAACAATGGGGCCAACGTCCTGACTTTC

d_call: .
v_call: TRBV20-1
clone_size: .
j_call: TRBJ2-2
cdr3_aa: CSAPGTSNTGELFF
cdr3_nt: TGCAGTGCTCCCGGGACTTCGAACACCGGGGAGCTGTTTTTT

d_call: TRBD2
v_call: TRBV7-8
clone_size: many
j_call: TRBJ2-3
cdr3_aa: CASSQPGLAGEVGTDTQYF
cdr3_nt: TGTGCCAGCAGCCAACCGGGACTAGCGGGTGAGGTGGGCACAGATACGCAGTATTTT

d_call: .
v_call: TRBV7-6
clone_size: many
j_call: TRBJ1-1
cdr3_aa: CASSAQSRVNTEAFF
cdr3_nt: TGTGCCAGCAGCGCCCAGTCCAGGGTGAACACTGAAGCTTTCTTT

d_call: .
v_call: TRBV11-2
clone_size: many
j_call: TRBJ2-5
cdr3_aa: CASSLRGGTAQYF
cdr3_nt: TGTGCCAGCAGCTTAAGAGGGGGGACGGCCCAGTACTTC

d_call: TRBD1
v_call: TRBV28
clone_size: .
j_call: TRBJ2-1
cdr3_aa: CASSTQGDETYNEQFF
cdr3_nt: TGTGCCAGCAGTACACAGGGGGATGAAACCTACAATGAGCAGTTCTTC

d_call: .
v_call: TRBV15
clone_size: .
j_call: TRBJ2-1
cdr3_aa: CATSRDSGHEQFF
cdr3_nt: TGTGCCACCAGCAGAGATTCGGGCCATGAGCAGTTCTTC

d_call: TRBD1
v_call: TRBV6-1
clone_size: .
j_call: TRBJ2-1
cdr3_aa: CASSSTGGEQFF
cdr3_nt: TGTGCCAGCAGTAGCACAGGGGGTGAGCAGTTCTTC

d_call: .
v_call: TRBV29-1
clone_size: many
j_call: TRBJ2-4
cdr3_aa: CSVRTENIQYF
cdr3_nt: TGCAGCGTCCGGACCGAAAACATTCAGTACTTC

d_call: TRBD1
v_call: TRBV11-1
clone_size: .
j_call: TRBJ2-3
cdr3_aa: CASRKTGTGIPSTDTQYF
cdr3_nt: TGTGCCAGCAGGAAAACCGGGACAGGGATCCCTAGCACAGATACGCAGTATTTT

d_call: TRBD2
v_call: TRBV9
clone_size: .
j_call: TRBJ2-7
cdr3_aa: CASSVGGGGTYEQYF
cdr3_nt: TGTGCCAGCAGCGTAGGGGGCGGGGGTACCTACGAGCAGTACTTC

d_call: TRBD2
v_call: TRBV7-9
clone_size: many
j_call: TRBJ2-7
cdr3_aa: CATSREGRHEQYF
cdr3_nt: TGTGCCACTTCTCGGGAGGGCCGGCACGAGCAGTACTTC

d_call: .
v_call: TRBV5-1
clone_size: .
j_call: TRBJ2-7
cdr3_aa: CASSLGPEGGTYEQYF
cdr3_nt: TGCGCCAGCAGCTTGGGGCCCGAAGGAGGGACCTACGAGCAGTACTTC

d_call: .
v_call: TRBV7-3
clone_size: .
j_call: TRBJ2-1
cdr3_aa: CASSFSGAETYNEQFF
cdr3_nt: TGTGCCAGCAGCTTCTCCGGAGCCGAAACCTACAATGAGCAGTTCTTC

d_call: TRBD2
v_call: TRBV7-9
clone_size: many
j_call: TRBJ2-7
cdr3_aa: CATRPSGSYEQYF
cdr3_nt: TGTGCCACCCGGCCTAGCGGGAGCTACGAGCAGTACTTC

d_call: .
v_call: TRBV3-1
clone_size: many
j_call: TRBJ1-5
cdr3_aa: CASSQASGPQHF
cdr3_nt: TGTGCCAGCAGCCAGGCCTCAGGTCCCCAGCATTTT

d_call: TRBD1
v_call: TRBV19
clone_size: few
j_call: TRBJ1-4
cdr3_aa: CASATGASNEKLFF
cdr3_nt: TGTGCCAGTGCAACAGGGGCCTCTAATGAAAAACTGTTTTTT

d_call: .
v_call: TRBV6-1
clone_size: .
j_call: TRBJ2-7
cdr3_aa: CASGISNYEQYF
cdr3_nt: TGTGCCAGCGGGATTTCCAACTACGAGCAGTACTTC